Below, 32 T cell receptor beta chains from the same sample are listed, as sequenced in a study of T-cell reconstitution after alpha-beta-depleted transplantation in children. This sample's TCRbeta library carried unique molecular identifier barcodes. TCRdb re-called the PCR reads through MiXCR, storing one row per CDR3 protein. Of a few hundred thousand distinct CDR3 sequences in the sample, over 9.5% were seen once. This specimen consisted of PBMCs from the stem cell graft donor, obtained from the stem cell graft. The origin of the receptors is a human donor who donated a stem cell graft to a child with SCID.

This clonotype was counted many times. The chain links TRBV7-2 to TRBJ1-4; D is perhaps TRBD1 (6 bases). With 5 bases removed from V and 0 bases from J, the gap between germline ends came to 10 bases. Germline CDR1 is SGHTA and CDR2 is FQGNSA. The CDR3 totals 15 residues. CDR3 region: CASSTGLATNEKLFF. The DNA for the CDR3 is TGTGCCAGCAGCACAGGGTTGGCAACTAATGAAAAACTGTTTTTT.

A note on this clonotype: Mismatch with germline at one junction end may stem from a read error. The chain carries TRBV20-1 and TRBJ2-1; 9 bases align to TRBD2. Germline assignment: CDR1 DFQATT and CDR2 SNEGSKA (reference sequence). This CDR3 spans 17 amino acids. CDR3 amino acids: CCAPGGLAGSRYNEQFF. In DNA form, the CDR3 reads TGCTGTGCCCCCGGCGGGCTAGCGGGGTCCCGGTACAATGAGCAGTTCTTC.

This clonotype was recorded many times. The gene calls are TRBV27 and TRBJ2-7; 7 bases agree with TRBD1. V shed 3 bases and J 3 bases; nucleotides not matched to a gene: 8. The CDR3 is 15 amino acids. Germline V lookup: CDR1 MNHEY, CDR2 SMNVEV (reference sequence). For the CDR3, the DNA is TGTGCCAGCAGTTTGGCGGCAGGGGGAAACTACGAGCAGTACTTC. Amino acids: CASSLAAGGNYEQYF.

There are many counts of this clonotype. This chain connects TRBV29-1 to TRBJ1-2; D not certain. CDR1 is SQVTM and CDR2 is ANQGSEA in the germline V gene. CDR3 length: 16 amino acids. The V gene lost 4 bases and the J gene lost 3 bases, with 21 bases spanning the gap. The CDR3 spells CSVGPGVGLMHYGYTF. The CDR3 coding sequence is TGCAGCGTTGGCCCCGGGGTGGGCCTTATGCACTATGGCTACACCTTC.

This clonotype has a count of ten or more. The CDR3 region is CASSPRRQNQPQHF. CDR3 nucleotide sequence: TGTGCCAGCAGCCCTCGACGGCAAAATCAGCCCCAGCATTTT. The chain couples TRBV28 to TRBJ1-5; D is uncertain. CDR3 length: 14 amino acids. Germline CDR1 MDHEN, CDR2 SYDVKM. V lost 6 bases and J lost 4, with 13 bases in between.

This clonotype has ten or more counts. V usage is TRBV29-1 and J usage is TRBJ2-5, with unresolved D. The CDR3 extends over 13 amino acids. V was pared by 4 bases and J by 3 bases, with 12 bases between. Germline CDR1 reads SQVTM; CDR2 reads ANQGSEA. CDR3 protein: CSVGSKVEETQYF. The CDR3 coding sequence is TGCAGCGTTGGTAGCAAAGTGGAAGAGACCCAGTACTTC.

This clonotype was detected many times. The genes are TRBV20-1 and TRBJ1-2, with a possible D match to TRBD1 (5 bases). This CDR3 is 14 amino acids long. CDR1 and CDR2 (germline): DFQATT, SNEGSKA (reference sequence). Trimming stripped 5 bases from V and 5 bases from J, with 18 bases between. CDR3 residues: CSASAGGDSYGYTF. The CDR3 DNA reads TGCAGTGCTTCAGCGGGGGGGGACTCTTATGGCTACACCTTC.

The sample holds many counts of this clonotype. The chain carries TRBV20-1 and TRBJ1-6; 7 bases map to TRBD1. The CDR3 totals 18 residues. Germline CDR1 is DFQATT and CDR2 is SNEGSKA (reference sequence). With 0 bases clipped from V and 4 bases from J, the junction kept 12 bases outside the gene matches. The CDR3 region has the DNA TGCAGTGCTAGAGAGGGGCTCAAGGGGGCACGGTATAATTCACCCCTCCACTTT. This codes for CSAREGLKGARYNSPLHF.

This chain connects TRBV20-1 to TRBJ2-2; the D gene is possibly TRBD1 (5 bases). V was clipped by 2 bases and J by 1 base, with 11 bases between them. CDR1 is DFQATT, CDR2 SNEGSKA, per germline (reference sequence). This CDR3 has 15 amino acids. Written as DNA, the CDR3 is TGCAGTGCTAGAATGACAGAGCTGAACACCGGGGAGCTGTTTTTT. This codes for CSARMTELNTGELFF.

This clonotype was seen many times. The chain has TRBV11-3 and TRBJ2-1; 9 nucleotides align to TRBD1. Germline V CDR1 and CDR2: SGHNT, YENEEA. CDR3 length: 17 amino acids. V was clipped by 4 bases and J by 2 bases; unmatched bases: 9. The CDR3 DNA follows: TGTGCCAGCAGCTCCTCTTTCGGGACAGGGCCCTACAATGAGCAGTTCTTC. It encodes CASSSSFGTGPYNEQFF.

There are a few counts of this clonotype. The CDR3 here is CASSLDLGPGGNQPQHF. DNA of the CDR3: TGTGCCAGCAGCTTAGACTTAGGACCCGGGGGCAATCAGCCCCAGCATTTT. This chain uses TRBV7-8 with TRBJ1-5; no definite D call. The CDR3 extends over 17 amino acids. CDR1 and CDR2 from the germline V gene are SGHVS and FQNEAQ. V was cut by 1 base and J by 2 bases, with 15 bases left in between.

The chain has TRBV5-4 and TRBJ2-3; 7 bases are a match to TRBD2. Per germline, CDR1 SGHNT and CDR2 YYREEE (reference sequence). Trimming at V came to 3 bases and at J to 4 bases, leaving 8 bases not matched to a gene. The CDR3 runs to 15 residues. CDR3 protein: CASSSHEAGADTQYF. In nucleotides, the CDR3 is TGTGCCAGCAGCTCCCATGAGGCGGGGGCAGATACGCAGTATTTT.

This clonotype showed up many times. V gene TRBV18 combines with J gene TRBJ2-3, with D uncertain. Germline loops: CDR1 KGHSH, CDR2 LQKENI. The V end was cut by 3 bases, the J end by 0 bases, with 13 bases between. The CDR3 extends over 16 amino acids. CDR3 region: CASSPAVPSSTDTQYF. The CDR3 DNA reads TGTGCCAGCTCACCGGCAGTCCCGTCTAGCACAGATACGCAGTATTTT.

In this sample, this clonotype turned up many times. The CDR3 nucleotides are TGCGCCAGCAGCTTGGGAGGACAGACAGATACGCAGTATTTT. Encoded protein: CASSLGGQTDTQYF. V and J are TRBV5-1 and TRBJ2-3; a possible D gene is TRBD1 (6 bases). Germline V CDR1 and CDR2: SGHRS, YFSETQ. This CDR3 has 14 residues. V was clipped by 0 bases and J by 3 bases, with 8 bases between them.

In this sample, this clonotype turned up many times. This rearrangement joins TRBV2 to TRBJ2-5, with D perhaps TRBD1 (6 bases). Trimming took 6 bases from V and 2 from J, leaving 19 bases between them. The CDR3 sequence is 16 residues long. CDR1 SNHLY and CDR2 FYNNEI come from the germline V gene. The CDR3 is CASRGLGDNLQETQYF. The CDR3 bases are TGTGCCAGCAGGGGCCTGGGGGACAATTTGCAAGAGACCCAGTACTTC.

To note about this clonotype: One end of the junction fails to match germline, which may point to a read error. This chain joins TRBV7-9 and TRBJ2-3, with D perhaps being TRBD1 or TRBD2 (6 bases each). The germline CDR1 and CDR2 sequences are SEHNR and FQNEAQ (reference sequence). The CDR3 is made up of 15 amino acids. The CDR3 is CVSSFQSGARDTQYF. The DNA for the CDR3 is TGTGTCAGCAGCTTTCAATCGGGGGCCCGAGATACGCAGTATTTT. The variable domain in full, completed from reference TRBV7-9 and TRBJ2-3, reads DTGVSQNPRHKITKRGQNVTFRCDPISEHNRLYWYRQTLGQGPEFLTYFQNEAQLEKSRLLSDRFSAERPKGSFSTLEIQRTEQGDSAMYLCVSSFQSGARDTQYFGPGTRLTVL.

This clonotype occurred a few times. The V gene is TRBV5-1, the J gene TRBJ2-3; 13 nucleotides line up with TRBD2. CDR1 is SGHRS, CDR2 YFSETQ, per germline. This CDR3 has 19 residues. Unmatched junction bases numbered 11, after V lost 3 bases and J lost 1 base. The chain's CDR3 is CASSSKPGLAGPRTDTQYF. The DNA for the CDR3 is TGCGCCAGCAGCTCGAAACCGGGACTAGCGGGGCCACGCACAGATACGCAGTATTTT.

This clonotype appeared a few times. The chain is built from TRBV4-2 and TRBJ2-7, with D possibly TRBD1 on 7 matching bases. The CDR3 length is 17 residues. Trimming took 3 bases from V and 4 from J, leaving 22 bases between them. Germline V gene sequence: CDR1 LGHNA, CDR2 YNFKEQ. CDR3 sequence reads: CASSQPTGAGGGYEQYF. The CDR3 coding sequence is TGTGCCAGCAGCCAGCCTACCGGGGCAGGGGGAGGTTACGAGCAGTACTTC.

This clonotype was observed many times. CDR3 sequence: CASSEDFYTGELFF. For the CDR3, the DNA is TGTGCCAGCAGCGAGGACTTTTACACCGGGGAGCTGTTTTTT. The genes are TRBV7-2 and TRBJ2-2; D possibly corresponds to TRBD2 (5 bases). The CDR3 is 14 residues long. The germline V gene has CDR1 SGHTA and CDR2 FQGNSA. Trimming cost V 5 bases and J 3 bases, with 10 bases left between them.

The table lists this clonotype with many counts. The chain has TRBV20-1 and TRBJ1-1; D gene unclear. V shed 6 bases and J shed 4 bases, with 9 bases lying between them. The germline gives CDR1 DFQATT, CDR2 SNEGSKA (reference sequence). This CDR3 comprises 11 residues. The CDR3 DNA reads as TGCAGTGCGCGGAAAGCCACTGAAGCTTTCTTT. Protein product: CSARKATEAFF.

This clonotype was observed at least ten times. V gene TRBV20-1 combines with J gene TRBJ2-3; TRBD2 might be the D (5 bases). The CDR3 covers 12 residues. V was pared by 3 bases and J by 6 bases, with 10 bases between. Germline assignment: CDR1 DFQATT and CDR2 SNEGSKA (reference sequence). CDR3 protein: CSARLPGDTQYF. For the CDR3, the DNA is TGCAGTGCTAGGCTCCCGGGGGATACGCAGTATTTT.

In its sample, this clonotype was seen many times. This chain uses TRBV20-1 with TRBJ2-7, with 9 positions matching TRBD1. Germline CDR1 DFQATT, CDR2 SNEGSKA (reference sequence). The CDR3 extends over 15 amino acids. The J segment lost 0 bases and the V segment lost 3 bases, leaving 6 bases of the junction unmatched. The CDR3: CSASTGGLISYEQYF. The CDR3 DNA is TGCAGTGCTAGCACAGGGGGCTTGATCTCCTACGAGCAGTACTTC.

This clonotype was detected ten times or more. The CDR3 coding sequence is TGCGCCAGCAGCTCGGGACTTTCAGATACGCAGTATTTT. Translated, it gives CASSSGLSDTQYF. The chain joins TRBV5-1 to TRBJ2-3, with a possible D match to TRBD2 (6 bases). This CDR3 has 13 amino acids. V was shortened by 3 bases and J by 4 bases, with 9 bases between the two germline ends. CDR1 is SGHRS, CDR2 YFSETQ, per germline.

This clonotype was counted ten times or more. The rearrangement uses TRBV20-1 and TRBJ2-7; 9 bases match TRBD1. CDR3 size: 14 residues. Germline V gene data show CDR1 as DFQATT and CDR2 as SNEGSKA (reference sequence). Germline trimming cut 2 bases from V and 6 bases from J; bases unmatched to any gene: 8. The CDR3 region is CSARTDRGTSEQYF. In DNA form, the CDR3 reads TGCAGTGCTAGAACAGACAGGGGGACCTCCGAGCAGTACTTC.

The chain employs TRBV7-2 and TRBJ2-7, with D unclear. The CDR3 has 16 residues. Per germline, CDR1 SGHTA and CDR2 FQGNSA. The V end lost 1 base, the J end lost 2 bases, and 15 bases lay between the germline ends. This CDR3 is CASSLGSRLSAYEQYF. As DNA, the CDR3 is TGTGCCAGCAGCTTAGGTAGCAGGTTGAGCGCCTACGAGCAGTACTTC. The full variable domain, completed using reference TRBV7-2 and TRBJ2-7, is GAGVSQSPSNKVTEKGKDVELRCDPISGHTALYWYRQSLGQGLEFLIYFQGNSAPDKSGLPSDRFSAERTGGSVSTLTIQRTQQEDSAVYLCASSLGSRLSAYEQYFGPGTRLTVT.

This clonotype came up many times. The gene calls are TRBV14 and TRBJ1-1; 7 positions match TRBD1. Germline V gene lookup returns CDR1 SGHDN and CDR2 FVKESK. This CDR3 comprises 14 residues. Trimming at V came to 4 bases and at J to 3 bases, leaving 5 bases not matched to a gene. CDR3 coding DNA: TGTGCCAGCAGCCCCGCCGACAGGGACACTGAAGCTTTCTTT. Protein: CASSPADRDTEAFF.

There are many counts of this clonotype. The V call is TRBV7-3, the J call TRBJ2-5; D tentatively reads TRBD1 or TRBD2 (5 bases each). The ends were cut back, 4 bases at V and 4 bases at J, with 13 bases in the middle. This CDR3 has 14 residues. CDR1 and CDR2 from the germline V gene are SGHTA and FQGTGA. The DNA of the CDR3 is TGTGCCAGCAGCTCTACGGGACGCGGAGAGACCCAGTACTTC. This gives the protein CASSSTGRGETQYF.

Ten or more counts support this clonotype. CDR3 DNA sequence: TGCAGTGCTGTTAAGAACATGAACACTGAAGCTTTCTTT. Translated, it gives CSAVKNMNTEAFF. V gene TRBV20-1 combines with J gene TRBJ1-1; D unresolved. Trimming left V 5 bases short and J 0 bases short, with 10 bases between. The germline V gene encodes CDR1 DFQATT and CDR2 SNEGSKA (reference sequence). The CDR3 sequence is 13 residues long.

Comments on this clonotype: A much larger clone differs by one base, so this may be a read error. V is TRBV7-8 and J is TRBJ1-6; D is possibly TRBD1 (5 bases). This CDR3 is built from 15 residues. In germline, CDR1 is SGHVS, CDR2 FQNEAQ. The CDR3 DNA follows: TGTGCCAGCAGCTTAGGATTGTCAGGGTCGGCACCCCCCCACTTT. Translated, it gives CASSLGLSGSAPPHF. The full variable domain, with the rest looked up from reference TRBV7-8 and TRBJ1-6, is GAGVSQSPRYKVAKRGQDVALRCDPISGHVSLFWYQQALGQGPEFLTYFQNEAQLDKSGLPSDRFFAERPEGSVSTLKIQRTQQEDSAVYLCASSLGLSGSAPPHFGNGTRLTVT.

This clonotype was recorded a few times. The rearrangement uses TRBV7-6 and TRBJ1-4, with TRBD1 matching over 8 bases. J gave up 8 bases and V 1 base, and 6 bases lay outside the gene matches. Germline loops: CDR1 SGHVS, CDR2 FNYEAQ. The length of the CDR3 is 15 residues. The CDR3 spells CASSLEGQAWEKLFF. The CDR3, as DNA: TGTGCCAGCAGCTTAGAGGGACAGGCTTGGGAAAAACTGTTTTTT.

V is TRBV20-1 and J is TRBJ2-1, with 9 bases aligning to TRBD2. With 5 bases clipped from V and 3 bases from J, the junction kept 14 bases outside the gene matches. Germline V gene sequence: CDR1 DFQATT, CDR2 SNEGSKA (reference sequence). This CDR3 spans 17 amino acids. The DNA for the CDR3 is TGCAGTGCTCTGAGCGGGGGGTCCCCCGTCCTCTACAATGAGCAGTTCTTC. Protein product: CSALSGGSPVLYNEQFF.

Turning to this clonotype: A much larger clone differs by one base, so this may be a read error. This rearrangement joins TRBV7-2 to TRBJ1-2; D not resolved. The V gene's germline CDR1 is SGHTA and CDR2 FQGNSA. Between the trimmed V and J ends, which lost 1 base and 8 bases, there was a span of 14 bases. The CDR3 runs 14 residues. The CDR3 is CASSLGSWSRGYTF. In DNA, the CDR3 is TGTGCCAGCAGCTTAGGTTCGTGGTCTCGGGGCTACACCTTC. The full variable domain, its missing parts supplied by reference TRBV7-2 and TRBJ1-2, is GAGVSQSPSNKVTEKGKDVELRCDPISGHTALYWYRQSLGQGLEFLIYFQGNSAPDKSGLPSDRFSAERTGGSVSTLTIQRTQQEDSAVYLCASSLGSWSRGYTFGSGTRLTVV.